There are a few counts of the clone carrying this T cell receptor beta chain. TCRdb re-analysed the 5' RACE reads in MiXCR, keeping a single row per CDR3 protein. The repertoire holds about 64,000 distinct CDR3 sequences, with approximately 23% as singletons. There are 13 residues in the CDR3. Between the trimmed V and J ends, which lost 3 bases and 2 bases, there was a span of 9 bases. Germline loops: CDR1 DFQATT, CDR2 SNEGSKA (reference sequence). This sequence originates from a female donor with breast cancer. V is TRBV20-1 and J is TRBJ2-3; the D is unclear. The sequencing sample was made of memory CD4+ T cells sorted from a lymph node. Indicated subset: memory CD4+ T cells, CD4+CD45RO+CD25-. Here the CDR3 DNA reads TGCAGTGCTAGGGGAATAGCCACAGATACGCAGTATTTT. Encoded protein: CSARGIATDTQYF.